Described below is a single TCR beta chain sequence and its context. This sample was taken from a study of T cell changes during pregnancy in multiple sclerosis. The table came from immunoSEQ multiplex PCR; TCRdb's copy has only in-frame clones and leaves some out. There are around 78,000 clones in the sample; roughly 93% occur only once, and 2.5% to 3% lies in the top ten. The CDR3 consists of 15 residues. V was cut by 0 bases and J by 5 bases, with 13 bases left in between. From germline, CDR1 is SEHNR and CDR2 FQNEAQ (reference sequence). This rearrangement joins TRBV7-9 to TRBJ1-2; D is possibly TRBD1 (5 bases). The TCR originated in a female donor with multiple sclerosis, enrolled in a pregnancy study. The material sequenced was peripheral blood, taken in the second trimester of pregnancy. CDR3 region: CASSLALEGLYGYTF. The CDR3 nucleotides read TGTGCCAGCAGCTTAGCGCTAGAGGGACTTTATGGCTACACCTTC. The complete variable domain, with remaining parts taken from reference TRBV7-9 and TRBJ1-2, reads DTGVSQNPRHKITKRGQNVTFRCDPISEHNRLYWYRQTLGQGPEFLTYFQNEAQLEKSRLLSDRFSAERPKGSFSTLEIQRTEQGDSAMYLCASSLALEGLYGYTFGSGTRLTVV.